Listed here is a single TCR beta chain. The antigen is undetermined. Germline V CDR1 and CDR2: MDHEN, SYDVKM. This CDR3 spans 15 amino acids. V lost 5 bases, J lost 4 bases, and 16 bases lay in between. The entirety of the isolated RNA underwent reverse transcription, so expressed TCRB transcripts were sequenced. The table came from immunoSEQ multiplex PCR; TCRdb's copy has only in-frame clones and leaves some out. Counted here are 450,000 to 600,000 clones, approximately 28% occurring once; the ten biggest clones make up roughly 0.066%. This sample was taken from a study of beta chain features in type 1 diabetes. Study-level results: For type 1 diabetes patients, VDJ junctions showed fewer insertions and more deletions.

Material: naive CD4+ T cells from blood. This sequence was found in a man younger than 35 in good health. The chain joins TRBV28 to TRBJ2-3, with D possibly TRBD2 on 6 matching bases. This CDR3 reads CASSPPGDWPDTQYF. As DNA, the CDR3 is TGTGCCAGCAGTCCCCCGGGGGATTGGCCAGATACGCAGTATTTT.